This TCR beta chain was captured by sequencing in a study of cytomegalovirus exposure and HLA in healthy donors. Study outcomes and limitations: TCR beta V segments were, for the most part, productive about 87% or about 30% of the time in an earlier analysis. Reportedly, HLA-A and HLA-B alleles of most subjects were accurately predicted from TCR beta. The sole available immune exposure information was CMV serostatus. In a later analysis, an Asian-associated ancestry cluster reportedly showed fewer N-insertions than the roughly 690-donor mean.

This clone was picked up a small number of times. Its cognate antigen is unknown. The primer mix had 60 Vbeta and 13 Jbeta primers. Some clones are missing from TCRdb's copy, which holds only in-frame ones; the method was immunoSEQ multiplex PCR. The table shows over 150,000 clones, with 65% to 85% occurring only once. The sequenced sample consisted of PBMCs. The origin of this receptor is a woman aged 40 to 50 in good health and CMV-seropositive.

The CDR3 loop reads CASSFSGSNIYEQYF. In nucleotides, the CDR3 is TGTGCCAGCAGCTTCAGCGGGTCGAACATCTACGAGCAGTACTTC. The rearrangement uses TRBV5-6 and TRBJ2-7, with a weak D call TRBD2 (6 bases). The CDR3 is 15 amino acids. CDR1 and CDR2 from the germline V gene are SGHDT and YYEEEE. Trimming took off 2 bases at V and 3 bases at J, with 15 bases between the two ends.